A single sample is the source of the 28 T cell receptor beta chains below, sequenced in a study of T cell repertoires in cytomegalovirus infection. One entry per CDR3 protein, called by TCRdb with MiXCR from the reads. This table has fewer than 1,000,000 distinct CDR3 sequences, about 33% appearing once. Their cognate antigens are unknown. Specimen: cultured CD8+ T cells from PBMCs, collected from culture after CMV antigen stimulation. These receptors all come from a human donor in good health (CMV status not recorded). Some clones in this sample may be carry-over from other donors' samples.

A few counts support this clonotype. This chain links TRBV6-1 with TRBJ1-6, with TRBD1 matching over 9 bases. CDR3 length: 15 residues. CDR1 and CDR2 from the germline V gene are MNHNS and SASEGT. Trimming took 5 bases from V and 5 from J; bases not matched to a gene: 4. CDR3 nucleotides: TGTGCCAGCAGTAAGGACAGGGGAAATAATTCACCCCTCCACTTT. Translating it yields CASSKDRGNNSPLHF.

For this clonotype: A much larger clone differs from this one at a single base, so this may be a read error. CDR3 coding DNA: TGTGCCAGCAGTGAATGGGAGACCCAGTACTTC. Protein sequence: CASSEWETQYF. The chain recombines TRBV6-2 or TRBV6-3 with TRBJ2-5; no clear D gene. Germline-derived CDR1 and CDR2 are MNHEY and SVGEGT. The CDR3 runs to 11 residues. V was shortened by 5 bases and J by 5 bases, with 6 bases between the two germline ends.

This clonotype has just one count. The chain has TRBV4-3 and TRBJ2-5; 8 bases line up with TRBD1. The germline gives CDR1 LGHNA, CDR2 YSLEER. This CDR3 has 16 amino acids. V lost 0 bases and J lost 5; bases outside the gene matches: 8. The CDR3 sequence is CASSQEWNRGYETQYF. CDR3 nucleotides: TGCGCCAGCAGCCAAGAGTGGAACAGGGGGTACGAGACCCAGTACTTC.

The CDR3 nucleotides are TGTGCCAGCAGTGAATCGAGGGGGACAGATACGCAGTATTTT. This codes for CASSESRGTDTQYF. The chain uses TRBV25-1 and TRBJ2-3; a weak D match, TRBD1 (6 bases). CDR3 length: 14 residues. V was pared by 1 base and J by 3 bases, with 8 bases between. CDR1 is MGHDK, CDR2 SYGVNS, per germline. The entire variable domain, with the rest obtained from reference TRBV25-1 and TRBJ2-3, is as follows: EADIYQTPRYLVIGTGKKITLECSQTMGHDKMYWYQQDPGMELHLIHYSYGVNSTEKGDLSSESTVSRIRTEHFPLTLESARPSHTSQYLCASSESRGTDTQYFGPGTRLTVL.

This clonotype has just one count. V gene TRBV12-3 or TRBV12-4 combines with J gene TRBJ1-1; D uncertain. This CDR3 comprises 11 residues. Trimming stripped 10 bases from V and 5 bases from J, with 11 bases between. CDR3 protein: CATPPRTEAFF. The CDR3 DNA follows: TGTGCCACTCCTCCGAGAACTGAAGCTTTCTTT.

This sequence joins TRBV7-9 and TRBJ2-4, with D hard to call. Trimming removed 5 bases at V and 0 bases at J, with 11 bases between. The CDR3 length is 15 residues. Germline V gives CDR1 SEHNR, CDR2 FQNEAQ (reference sequence). CDR3 nucleotide sequence: TGTGCCAGCAGCGGCCGAGTCGTAGCCAAAAACATTCAGTACTTC. It codes for CASSGRVVAKNIQYF.

This clonotype was counted only a few times. The chain couples TRBV5-6 to TRBJ2-1, with TRBD1 matching 10 bases. The CDR3 consists of 13 residues. J lost 9 bases, V lost 3 bases, and 3 bases had no gene match. Germline V gene lookup returns CDR1 SGHDT and CDR2 YYEEEE. CDR3 DNA sequence: TGTGCCAGCAGCTGGGGACAGGGGAGTGAGCAGTTCTTC. This gives the protein CASSWGQGSEQFF.

DNA of the CDR3: TGTGCCAGCAGTACGGACAGGAGGAACTCACCCCTCCACTTT. Translated, it gives CASSTDRRNSPLHF. The chain is built from TRBV6-2 or TRBV6-3 and TRBJ1-6; 7 nucleotides match TRBD1. CDR1 MNHEY and CDR2 SVGEGT come from the germline V gene. This CDR3 comprises 14 residues. V trimming: 5 bases; J trimming: 10 bases; junction bases outside the gene matches: 8.

V usage is TRBV4-2 and J usage is TRBJ1-6, with TRBD1 as a possible D gene (6 bases). The V and J ends lost 0 bases and 7 bases respectively, with 10 bases between them. CDR3 size: 15 residues. CDR1 and CDR2 (germline): LGHNA, YNFKEQ. As DNA, the CDR3 is TGTGCCAGCAGCCAAGATGGAACAGGGAATTCACCCCTCCACTTT. Translation gives CASSQDGTGNSPLHF.

This CDR3 is CASSSLGTGGRRETQYF. CDR3 in DNA: TGTGCCAGCAGCTCACTCGGGACAGGGGGCCGAAGGGAGACCCAGTACTTC. The rearrangement uses TRBV7-6 and TRBJ2-5, with 12 bases that match TRBD1. The CDR3 is made up of 17 amino acids. With V trimmed by 4 bases and J by 5 bases, 11 bases remained unmatched. CDR1 is SGHVS, CDR2 FNYEAQ, per germline.

This clonotype was picked up a small number of times. In DNA form, the CDR3 reads TGTGCCAGCAGCTCAACAGGGCCCCCCCATTACAATGAGCAGTTCTTC. This translates into CASSSTGPPHYNEQFF. The gene calls are TRBV5-5 and TRBJ2-1; tentatively, D is TRBD1 (6 bases). Germline CDR1 reads SGHKS; CDR2 reads YYEKEE (reference sequence). CDR3 length: 16 amino acids. The V end lost 3 bases, the J end lost 4 bases, and 17 bases lay between the germline ends.

CDR3 sequence: CASINRVNGYTF. CDR3 sequence (DNA): TGTGCCAGTATAAACAGGGTGAATGGCTACACCTTC. V usage is TRBV19 and J usage is TRBJ1-2; weak D call: TRBD1 (6 bases). The CDR3 sequence is 12 residues long. V lost 7 bases, J lost 6 bases, and 12 bases lay in between. CDR1 LNHDA and CDR2 SQIVND come from the germline V gene (reference sequence).

V and J are TRBV7-6 and TRBJ2-3; D is tentatively TRBD1 or TRBD2 (5 bases each). Germline V CDR1 and CDR2: SGHVS, FNYEAQ. The CDR3 is made up of 14 amino acids. V lost 5 bases, J lost 0 bases, and 9 bases lay in between. CDR3 DNA: TGTGCCAGCAGCGGGACCGTAAGCACAGATACGCAGTATTTT. This encodes CASSGTVSTDTQYF.

This clonotype occurred a few times. CDR3 coding DNA: TGTGCCAGCAGCGCCCTAAAGGACAGGGGTTATAGCAATCAGCCCCAGCATTTT. Amino acids: CASSALKDRGYSNQPQHF. V and J are TRBV6-6 and TRBJ1-5, with TRBD1 matching 9 bases. From germline, CDR1 is MNHNY and CDR2 SVGAGI (reference sequence). CDR3 size: 18 residues. With 6 bases clipped from V and 0 bases from J, the junction kept 12 bases outside the gene matches.

This rearrangement joins TRBV7-2 to TRBJ2-1; maybe TRBD2 (6 bases). The ends were cut back, 5 bases at V and 11 bases at J, with 16 bases in the middle. The CDR3 has 13 amino acids. The germline V gene has CDR1 SGHTA and CDR2 FQGNSA. The CDR3 spells CASSHLGEDKQFF. The CDR3 DNA follows: TGTGCCAGCAGCCACCTGGGGGAGGATAAGCAGTTCTTC.

This clonotype was detected only a few times. This sequence joins TRBV6-1 and TRBJ1-1; no definite D call. V was shortened by 2 bases and J by 0 bases, with 7 bases between the two germline ends. The germline V gene encodes CDR1 MNHNS and CDR2 SASEGT. The CDR3 has 14 residues. The DNA of the CDR3 is TGTGCCAGCAGTGAAAGTAGCATGAACACTGAAGCTTTCTTT. It codes for CASSESSMNTEAFF.

This clonotype was observed many times. The chain uses TRBV7-2 and TRBJ1-4; D is unclear. The CDR3 totals 16 residues. The germline V and J ends were trimmed by 0 bases and 8 bases, with 16 bases remaining between them. The V gene's germline CDR1 is SGHTA and CDR2 FQGNSA. The CDR3 region is CASSLALGLNNEKLFF. The CDR3 DNA reads as TGTGCCAGCAGCTTAGCGCTCGGACTGAATAACGAAAAACTGTTTTTT. The full variable domain, its missing parts supplied by reference TRBV7-2 and TRBJ1-4, is GAGVSQSPSNKVTEKGKDVELRCDPISGHTALYWYRQSLGQGLEFLIYFQGNSAPDKSGLPSDRFSAERTGGSVSTLTIQRTQQEDSAVYLCASSLALGLNNEKLFFGSGTQLSVL.

This clonotype was observed many times. J is TRBJ2-5 and V is TRBV7-2; a weak D match, TRBD1 (5 bases). Germline lookup yields CDR1 SGHTA and CDR2 FQGNSA. The CDR3 consists of 16 residues. Trimming cost V 5 bases and J 3 bases, with 19 bases left between them. The CDR3 DNA follows: TGTGCCAGCAGCCGTCCACCAGGGAAAACTAAAGAGACCCAGTACTTC. It is translated as CASSRPPGKTKETQYF.

The chain is built from TRBV7-9 and TRBJ2-1, with TRBD1 identical over 7 bases. Germline CDR1 reads SEHNR; CDR2 reads FQNEAQ (reference sequence). With V trimmed by 2 bases and J by 7 bases, 5 bases remained unmatched. The CDR3 has 14 amino acids. The CDR3 is CASSLRIQGNEQFF. The CDR3 nucleotides read TGTGCCAGCAGCTTAAGGATACAGGGGAATGAGCAGTTCTTC.

This clonotype occurred a few times. The rearrangement links TRBV6-5 to TRBJ1-1; a possible D gene is TRBD1 (5 bases). V lost 2 bases and J lost 6, with 19 bases in between. Looked up from germline, CDR1 is MNHEY and CDR2 is SVGAGI. The CDR3 is 16 residues long. The CDR3 coding sequence is TGTGCCAGCAGTTACGGATGGGGGAATTCGTTGGCTGAAGCTTTCTTT. Residues: CASSYGWGNSLAEAFF.

This clonotype was counted ten times or more. CDR3 DNA: TGTGCCAGCAGCTTAGCGTGGGCTTCTAATGAGCAGTTCTTC. Its protein is CASSLAWASNEQFF. The chain employs TRBV7-6 and TRBJ2-1; D gene uncertain. This CDR3 region has 14 residues. Germline-derived CDR1 and CDR2 are SGHVS and FNYEAQ. V lost 0 bases, J lost 7 bases, and 10 bases lay in between.

The CDR3 protein is CASSQDPLAVPDTQYF. CDR3 sequence (DNA): TGTGCCAGCAGCCAAGATCCACTAGCGGTACCAGATACGCAGTATTTT. V gene TRBV4-2 combines with J gene TRBJ2-3, with 8 bases fitting TRBD2. Germline-derived CDR1 and CDR2 are LGHNA and YNFKEQ. This CDR3 has 16 residues. Trimming removed 0 bases from V and 4 bases from J; junction bases left unmatched: 6.

This clonotype showed up just a few times. The V and J genes are TRBV7-2 and TRBJ1-3, with TRBD1 as a possible D gene (5 bases). V was trimmed by 3 bases and J by 2 bases, leaving 8 bases between them. Per germline, CDR1 SGHTA and CDR2 FQGNSA. The CDR3 totals 14 residues. The CDR3 region is CASSLGRTGNTIYF. The CDR3 DNA reads TGTGCCAGCAGCTTGGGACGGACTGGAAACACCATATATTTT.

This clonotype occurred a few times. The chain carries TRBV20-1 and TRBJ2-5; no firm D call. Germline loops: CDR1 DFQATT, CDR2 SNEGSKA (reference sequence). The CDR3 totals 13 residues. V lost 4 bases to trimming and J lost 3 bases, with 12 bases between them. The CDR3 DNA reads as TGCAGTGCTACCGGACCAAGCGAAGAGACCCAGTACTTC. It codes for CSATGPSEETQYF.

This clonotype was detected ten times or more. Here the CDR3 DNA reads TGTGCCAGCAGCTTCGGAGCTAGCGGGGGGGCGAGCTCCTACGAGCAGTACTTC. Its protein is CASSFGASGGASSYEQYF. V gene TRBV7-2 combines with J gene TRBJ2-7; 12 bases fit TRBD2. Germline loops: CDR1 SGHTA, CDR2 FQGNSA. V was pared by 3 bases and J by 0 bases, with 9 bases of the junction left unmatched. This CDR3 contains 18 residues.

This chain joins TRBV15 and TRBJ2-6; no firm D call. Trimming cost V 5 bases and J 0 bases, with 17 bases left between them. The germline V gene has CDR1 LNHNV and CDR2 YYDKDF (reference sequence). This CDR3 comprises 18 residues. This CDR3 is CATSPRGLTLSGANVLTF. The CDR3 bases are TGTGCCACCAGCCCTCGTGGCCTGACTCTCTCTGGGGCCAACGTCCTGACTTTC.

This clonotype turned up a few times. This chain uses TRBV12-5 with TRBJ2-1; D remains ambiguous. This CDR3 is built from 13 residues. V was cut by 7 bases and J by 5 bases, with 12 bases left in between. Germline V gene data show CDR1 as LGHNT and CDR2 as FRNRAP. The chain's CDR3 is CASAQHTNNEQFF. The CDR3 region has the DNA TGTGCTAGTGCCCAGCACACCAACAATGAGCAGTTCTTC.

The chain combines TRBV12-3 or TRBV12-4 with TRBJ2-3; TRBD2 is a possible D gene (6 bases). The length of the CDR3 is 14 residues. Trimming removed 4 bases at V and 6 bases at J, with 14 bases between. Here the CDR3 DNA reads TGTGCCAGCAGTTGGGGTACGGGGGAGGATACGCAGTATTTT. Residues: CASSWGTGEDTQYF.